Listed below are T cell receptor beta chains from one sample, sequenced in a study of blood T cell repertoires in COVID-19. TCRdb keeps only in-frame clones here, not all; method: immunoSEQ multiplex PCR. The sample yields hundreds of thousands of clones, approximately 90% seen once. The sample was PBMCs or T cells enriched from blood (not recorded which). The receptors were sampled from a man in his late teens or twenties who had recovered from COVID-19. CDR3s include the opening cysteine and the closing phenylalanine or tryptophan. Fields, in order: D gene, V gene, J gene, clone size, CDR3 DNA, CDR3 protein. A D gene is named only where the DNA matches it firmly. Only part of the rows carry a size: once, few, many, or a class if the clone is expanded.

d_gene: .
v_gene: TRBV5-8
j_gene: TRBJ2-7
abundance: .
CDR3nt: TGTGCCAACATTCCGGGAGCCGCCCTCGACGAGCAGTACTTC
CDR3aa: CANIPGAALDEQYF

d_gene: TRBD1
v_gene: TRBV7-6
j_gene: TRBJ2-2
abundance: .
CDR3nt: TGTGCCAGCAGCACCTGGACAGGACCGAACACCGGGGAGCTGTTTTTT
CDR3aa: CASSTWTGPNTGELFF

d_gene: .
v_gene: TRBV25-1
j_gene: TRBJ2-7
abundance: .
CDR3nt: TGTGCCAGCAGTGAAGAAGACGGGTCCTACGAGCAGTACTTC
CDR3aa: CASSEEDGSYEQYF

d_gene: TRBD2
v_gene: TRBV28
j_gene: TRBJ2-5
abundance: .
CDR3nt: TGTGCCAGCGCGGGGGTCGGGGAGACCCAGTACTTC
CDR3aa: CASAGVGETQYF

d_gene: TRBD1
v_gene: TRBV10-1
j_gene: TRBJ1-1
abundance: .
CDR3nt: TGCGCCAGCAGTAAGGGACAGAGGAACACTGAAGCTTTCTTT
CDR3aa: CASSKGQRNTEAFF

d_gene: .
v_gene: TRBV30
j_gene: TRBJ1-5
abundance: .
CDR3nt: TGTGCCTGGAGTGGGACAGACAATCAGCCCCAGCATTTT
CDR3aa: CAWSGTDNQPQHF

d_gene: .
v_gene: TRBV28
j_gene: TRBJ2-1
abundance: .
CDR3nt: TGTGCCAGCAGTTTGGCAGGGGACTCCTACAATGAGCAGTTCTTC
CDR3aa: CASSLAGDSYNEQFF

d_gene: TRBD1
v_gene: TRBV2
j_gene: TRBJ1-6
abundance: .
CDR3nt: TGTGCCAGCAGGGGAGGGACAGGGGCGAATGACTCACCCCTCCACTTT
CDR3aa: CASRGGTGANDSPLHF

d_gene: TRBD2
v_gene: TRBV14
j_gene: TRBJ2-7
abundance: .
CDR3nt: TGTGCCAGCAGCAAACTACGGACTAGCGTACCCCTGGAGCAGTACTTC
CDR3aa: CASSKLRTSVPLEQYF

d_gene: TRBD2
v_gene: TRBV5-1
j_gene: TRBJ2-7
abundance: .
CDR3nt: TGCGCCAGCAGCCCGGGACTAGCGGGGGGCTACGAGCAGTACTTC
CDR3aa: CASSPGLAGGYEQYF

d_gene: .
v_gene: TRBV19
j_gene: TRBJ2-3
abundance: .
CDR3nt: TGTGCCAGGAGCGGGAGCACAGATACGCAGTATTTT
CDR3aa: CARSGSTDTQYF

d_gene: .
v_gene: TRBV12-5
j_gene: TRBJ2-3
abundance: .
CDR3nt: TGTGCTAGTGGTTTGTTCGCGGATACGCAGTATTTT
CDR3aa: CASGLFADTQYF

d_gene: TRBD1
v_gene: TRBV7-9
j_gene: TRBJ2-7
abundance: .
CDR3nt: TGTGCCAGCAGCCCGACCGGACAGGGGGCTTTGGGGCAGTACTTC
CDR3aa: CASSPTGQGALGQYF

d_gene: TRBD1
v_gene: TRBV2
j_gene: TRBJ2-5
abundance: few
CDR3nt: TGTGCCAGCAGTGGTGGGACAGGGAGGGGGACCCAGTACTTC
CDR3aa: CASSGGTGRGTQYF

d_gene: TRBD2
v_gene: TRBV15
j_gene: TRBJ2-5
abundance: .
CDR3nt: TGTGCCACCAGCATCCGGGGGGGCGTGGAGACCCAGTACTTC
CDR3aa: CATSIRGGVETQYF

d_gene: TRBD2
v_gene: TRBV11-2
j_gene: TRBJ2-3
abundance: .
CDR3nt: TGTGCCAGCAGCTTATCGCGGGAGGAGTACAGCACAGATACGCAGTATTTT
CDR3aa: CASSLSREEYSTDTQYF

d_gene: TRBD1
v_gene: TRBV5-1
j_gene: TRBJ2-5
abundance: .
CDR3nt: TGCGCCAGCAGTAACAACGACAGGGGTAAAGAGACCCAGTACTTC
CDR3aa: CASSNNDRGKETQYF

d_gene: .
v_gene: TRBV2
j_gene: TRBJ1-3
abundance: .
CDR3nt: TGTGCCAGCTATGGGGCGGAAACTGGAAACACCATATATTTT
CDR3aa: CASYGAETGNTIYF

d_gene: .
v_gene: TRBV6-5
j_gene: TRBJ2-7
abundance: .
CDR3nt: TGTGCCAGCAGTTACTCTGGAGGGGGGGGCTACGAGCAGTACTTC
CDR3aa: CASSYSGGGGYEQYF

d_gene: .
v_gene: TRBV2
j_gene: TRBJ2-3
abundance: .
CDR3nt: TGTGCCAGCAGTGAAGCGAGCCAATTAGATACGCAGTATTTT
CDR3aa: CASSEASQLDTQYF

d_gene: .
v_gene: TRBV2
j_gene: TRBJ1-3
abundance: .
CDR3nt: TGTGCCAGCAGCCCGGGTATCTCTGGAAACACCATATATTTT
CDR3aa: CASSPGISGNTIYF

d_gene: TRBD1
v_gene: TRBV15
j_gene: TRBJ1-4
abundance: .
CDR3nt: TGTGCCACCGCGAGGGGGCCTGCAACTAATGAAAAACTGTTTTTT
CDR3aa: CATARGPATNEKLFF

d_gene: .
v_gene: TRBV9
j_gene: TRBJ2-2
abundance: few
CDR3nt: TGTGCCAGCAGCTTAGTGGCTCTTTCCGGGGAGCTGTTTTTT
CDR3aa: CASSLVALSGELFF

d_gene: TRBD2
v_gene: TRBV5-1
j_gene: TRBJ2-3
abundance: .
CDR3nt: TGCGCCAGCAGCTCTGGCGGGGGGCAAGATACGCAGTATTTT
CDR3aa: CASSSGGGQDTQYF

d_gene: TRBD1
v_gene: TRBV13
j_gene: TRBJ1-2
abundance: few
CDR3nt: TGTGCCAGCAGCTCCGGACAGGGGAGTGGTGGCTACACCTTC
CDR3aa: CASSSGQGSGGYTF

d_gene: .
v_gene: TRBV5-5
j_gene: TRBJ1-2
abundance: .
CDR3nt: TGTGCCAGCAGCGGGGAGTGGGGGGCTAACTATGGCTACACCTTC
CDR3aa: CASSGEWGANYGYTF

d_gene: .
v_gene: TRBV5-5
j_gene: TRBJ2-5
abundance: .
CDR3nt: TGTGCCAGCAGCCAGGGCGAGACCCAGTACTTC
CDR3aa: CASSQGETQYF

d_gene: .
v_gene: TRBV10-1
j_gene: TRBJ1-1
abundance: .
CDR3nt: TGCGCCACCTCACAGTTTTCTGAAGCTTTCTTT
CDR3aa: CATSQFSEAFF

d_gene: .
v_gene: TRBV28
j_gene: TRBJ2-2
abundance: .
CDR3nt: TGTGCCAGCGGGCAGCTGGGTGGCACCGGGGAGCTGTTTTTT
CDR3aa: CASGQLGGTGELFF

d_gene: TRBD1
v_gene: TRBV19
j_gene: TRBJ1-4
abundance: .
CDR3nt: TGTGCCAGTAGTCATCGACAGGGGAGCGCAACTAATGAAAAACTGTTTTTT
CDR3aa: CASSHRQGSATNEKLFF

d_gene: .
v_gene: TRBV10-3
j_gene: TRBJ2-2
abundance: once
CDR3nt: TGTGCCATCAGTGCGTTAGCGGAAAACACCGGGGAGCTGTTTTTT
CDR3aa: CAISALAENTGELFF

d_gene: .
v_gene: TRBV9
j_gene: TRBJ2-2
abundance: once
CDR3nt: TGTGCCAGCAGCGTTGGGGCAGTCAACACCGGGGAGCTGTTTTTT
CDR3aa: CASSVGAVNTGELFF

d_gene: .
v_gene: TRBV5-6
j_gene: TRBJ1-1
abundance: once
CDR3nt: TGTGCCAGCAGCTTGTCCCTGATCGGGGGAAGGAACACTGAAGCTTTCTTT
CDR3aa: CASSLSLIGGRNTEAFF

d_gene: .
v_gene: TRBV9
j_gene: TRBJ1-4
abundance: .
CDR3nt: TGTGCCAGCAGCGTAGCGCAAGAGAATGAAAAACTGTTTTTT
CDR3aa: CASSVAQENEKLFF

d_gene: .
v_gene: TRBV19
j_gene: TRBJ2-2
abundance: .
CDR3nt: TGTGCCAGTAATCAGGGAGTAGCGGCGGGCACCGGGGAGCTGTTTTTT
CDR3aa: CASNQGVAAGTGELFF

d_gene: TRBD2
v_gene: TRBV11-3
j_gene: TRBJ2-3
abundance: .
CDR3nt: TGTGCCAGCAGAAGCATGGGAGCGGGAGGAATAGATACGCAGTATTTT
CDR3aa: CASRSMGAGGIDTQYF

d_gene: TRBD1
v_gene: TRBV5-4
j_gene: TRBJ2-2
abundance: few
CDR3nt: TGTGCCAGCAGCCCCGGGACAGTCACCGGGGAGCTGTTTTTT
CDR3aa: CASSPGTVTGELFF

d_gene: TRBD1
v_gene: TRBV6-5
j_gene: TRBJ2-1
abundance: .
CDR3nt: TGTGCCAGCAGAGCCGGGACAGGGGTTTCGAATGAGCAGTTCTTC
CDR3aa: CASRAGTGVSNEQFF

d_gene: TRBD1
v_gene: TRBV2
j_gene: TRBJ2-1
abundance: once
CDR3nt: TGTGCCAGCAGGATGGGACAGGGGCTGTACAATGAGCAGTTCTTC
CDR3aa: CASRMGQGLYNEQFF

d_gene: .
v_gene: TRBV19
j_gene: TRBJ1-4
abundance: few
CDR3nt: TGTGCCAGTAGTATTCAGGGGAGGGCTGAAAAACTGTTTTTT
CDR3aa: CASSIQGRAEKLFF

d_gene: TRBD2
v_gene: TRBV19
j_gene: TRBJ2-2
abundance: .
CDR3nt: TGTGCCAGTAGTATAAGGATTCGAGCGGGGGGGCCTTCCGGGGAGCTGTTTTTT
CDR3aa: CASSIRIRAGGPSGELFF

d_gene: .
v_gene: TRBV5-1
j_gene: TRBJ1-3
abundance: few
CDR3nt: TGCGCCAGCAGCTTGGAAGTGACAGCCACCTCTGGAAACACCATATATTTT
CDR3aa: CASSLEVTATSGNTIYF

d_gene: .
v_gene: TRBV2
j_gene: TRBJ1-1
abundance: .
CDR3nt: TGTGCCAGCAGTGTTCAGGGGCTCGACACTGAAGCTTTCTTT
CDR3aa: CASSVQGLDTEAFF

d_gene: .
v_gene: TRBV19
j_gene: TRBJ1-5
abundance: .
CDR3nt: TGTGCCAGTAGTTTCGGGGAAGGCAATCAGCCCCAGCATTTT
CDR3aa: CASSFGEGNQPQHF

d_gene: .
v_gene: TRBV7-9
j_gene: TRBJ2-5
abundance: once
CDR3nt: TGTGCCAGCAGCTTAGTAGCAGGGATGATCGAGACCCAGTACTTC
CDR3aa: CASSLVAGMIETQYF

d_gene: TRBD1
v_gene: TRBV28
j_gene: TRBJ1-2
abundance: .
CDR3nt: TGTGCCAGCAGTTCTACAGGGGTCGACTACACCTTC
CDR3aa: CASSSTGVDYTF

d_gene: TRBD2
v_gene: TRBV5-8
j_gene: TRBJ2-2
abundance: .
CDR3nt: TGTGCCAGCAGCAAGACTGGGACTAGCGCAAACACCGGGGAGCTGTTTTTT
CDR3aa: CASSKTGTSANTGELFF

d_gene: TRBD1
v_gene: TRBV29-1
j_gene: TRBJ1-4
abundance: .
CDR3nt: TGCAGCGTTGAGGGGACAGAGGCAACTAATGAAAAACTGTTTTTT
CDR3aa: CSVEGTEATNEKLFF

d_gene: .
v_gene: TRBV6-1
j_gene: TRBJ1-5
abundance: .
CDR3nt: TGTGCCAGCAGTGAAGCGGCCGGGAATCAGCCCCAGCATTTT
CDR3aa: CASSEAAGNQPQHF

d_gene: .
v_gene: TRBV10-3
j_gene: TRBJ1-4
abundance: .
CDR3nt: TGTGCCATCAGTGAAACTCGGTTGACTAATGAAAAACTGTTTTTT
CDR3aa: CAISETRLTNEKLFF

d_gene: .
v_gene: TRBV6-1
j_gene: TRBJ1-6
abundance: many
CDR3nt: TGTGCCAGCAGTGAATATCCTTCACCCCTCCACTTT
CDR3aa: CASSEYPSPLHF

d_gene: TRBD2
v_gene: TRBV18
j_gene: TRBJ2-3
abundance: .
CDR3nt: TGTGCCAGCTCACCCGACAGACTAGCGGGGAAGACACGCGCAGATACGCAGTATTTT
CDR3aa: CASSPDRLAGKTRADTQYF

d_gene: TRBD2
v_gene: TRBV2
j_gene: TRBJ2-5
abundance: .
CDR3nt: TGTGCCAGCAGTGGGGTAGCGGGGGGTATTGTGGAGACCCAGTACTTC
CDR3aa: CASSGVAGGIVETQYF

d_gene: TRBD1
v_gene: TRBV10-1
j_gene: TRBJ2-3
abundance: .
CDR3nt: TGCGCCAGCTCACGGACAGGAAGCACAGATACGCAGTATTTT
CDR3aa: CASSRTGSTDTQYF

d_gene: TRBD1
v_gene: TRBV28
j_gene: TRBJ2-3
abundance: .
CDR3nt: TGTGCCAGCAGTTTATATAGAGGGGGAGAAGGGGGCGCAGATACGCAGTATTTT
CDR3aa: CASSLYRGGEGGADTQYF

d_gene: TRBD1
v_gene: TRBV19
j_gene: TRBJ1-1
abundance: .
CDR3nt: TGTGCCAGTAGTACCCTATGGGGACAGGGCGTCGGTGAAGCTTTCTTT
CDR3aa: CASSTLWGQGVGEAFF

d_gene: TRBD1
v_gene: TRBV6-4
j_gene: TRBJ2-3
abundance: medium-sized
CDR3nt: TGTGCCAGCAGTGGGACAGGGGGCGCAGATACGCAGTATTTT
CDR3aa: CASSGTGGADTQYF

d_gene: .
v_gene: TRBV2
j_gene: TRBJ2-7
abundance: .
CDR3nt: TGTGCCAGCAGAGTTGACAGGCTCGAAGAGCAGTACTTC
CDR3aa: CASRVDRLEEQYF

d_gene: .
v_gene: TRBV7-9
j_gene: TRBJ1-5
abundance: .
CDR3nt: TGTGCCAGCAGCCTGGGGGCCGATCAGCCCCAGCATTTT
CDR3aa: CASSLGADQPQHF